This passage covers 18 T cell receptor beta chains from one sample sequenced in a study of T cell changes during pregnancy in multiple sclerosis. The table came from immunoSEQ multiplex PCR; TCRdb's copy has only in-frame clones and leaves some out. The sample lists more than 30,000 clones; roughly 90% were seen once. Sequencing used CD4+ T cells from peripheral blood mononuclear cells, obtained in the third trimester of pregnancy. These receptors were obtained from a female donor in good health, enrolled as a control in a pregnancy study.

This clone was observed a few times. The V and J genes are TRBV5-1 and TRBJ2-7, with 8 nucleotides matching TRBD1. V shed 4 bases and J 5 bases; nucleotides not matched to a gene: 11. Per germline, CDR1 SGHRS and CDR2 YFSETQ. The CDR3 consists of 15 residues. The CDR3 DNA reads as TGCGCCAGCAGCCCAGGGGGCGGGAAGATGAACGAGCAGTACTTC. The encoded protein is CASSPGGGKMNEQYF. Supplemented by reference TRBV5-1 and TRBJ2-7, the full variable domain reads KAGVTQTPRYLIKTRGQQVTLSCSPISGHRSVSWYQQTPGQGLQFLFEYFSETQRNKGNFPGRFSGRQFSNSRSEMNVSTLELGDSALYLCASSPGGGKMNEQYFGPGTRLTVT.

The chain uses TRBV4-1 and TRBJ2-1; a weak D match, TRBD1 (6 bases). Germline values: CDR1 MGHRA, CDR2 YSYEKL. CDR3 length equals 16 residues. V lost 3 bases, J lost 2 bases, and 14 bases lay in between. CDR3 sequence (DNA): TGCGCCAGCAGCCATGACGAGGCAGGGGCCTACAATGAGCAGTTCTTC. Encoded protein: CASSHDEAGAYNEQFF.

The chain carries TRBV5-4 and TRBJ2-5; D may be TRBD2 (6 bases). V lost 4 bases and J 4 bases, leaving 11 bases between the germline ends. Germline CDR1 SGHNT, CDR2 YYREEE (reference sequence). The CDR3 consists of 13 residues. The CDR3 DNA follows: TGTGCCAGCAGCCCTCAGGGAGGAGAGACCCAGTACTTC. Amino acid sequence: CASSPQGGETQYF.

V and J are TRBV5-1 and TRBJ1-6; a weak D match, TRBD1 (6 bases). CDR3 length: 15 amino acids. The germline CDR1 and CDR2 sequences are SGHRS and YFSETQ. The V and J ends lost 2 bases and 8 bases respectively, with 14 bases between them. This CDR3 reads CASSFEGRGDSPLHF. CDR3 coding DNA: TGCGCCAGCAGCTTCGAAGGCAGGGGCGATTCACCCCTCCACTTT.

This clone was counted a single time. The chain joins TRBV10-3 to TRBJ2-5; 8 bases are shared with TRBD1. The junction had 17 bases not matched to a gene; V was cut back by 6 bases and J by 2 bases. This CDR3 comprises 18 residues. Germline lookup yields CDR1 ENHRY and CDR2 SYGVKD. The CDR3 loop reads CAIRGPPVLGQDQETQYF. The DNA of the CDR3 is TGTGCCATCAGAGGTCCTCCCGTCTTGGGACAGGATCAAGAGACCCAGTACTTC.

This clone has only one observation. The chain couples TRBV6-4 to TRBJ2-6, with no clear D. Between the trimmed V and J ends, which lost 5 bases and 2 bases, there was a span of 10 bases. CDR1 is MRHNA, CDR2 SNTAGT, per germline. This CDR3 is built from 15 residues. The CDR3 DNA is TGTGCCAGCAGTCCTGGCCGGGCTGGGGCCAACGTCCTGACTTTC. Its translation is CASSPGRAGANVLTF.

V and J are TRBV5-6 and TRBJ1-3; TRBD1 agrees at 8 bases. V was clipped by 3 bases and J by 8 bases; unmatched bases: 4. This CDR3 contains 13 residues. From germline, CDR1 is SGHDT and CDR2 YYEEEE. The CDR3 is CASSWTGRDTIYF. The CDR3 DNA sequence: TGTGCCAGCAGCTGGACAGGGAGGGACACCATATATTTT.

Here the CDR3 DNA reads TGTGCCATCAGGACCGGGGGGCAGGGCACTGAAGCTTTCTTT. It specifies CAIRTGGQGTEAFF. V usage is TRBV10-3 and J usage is TRBJ1-1; possibly TRBD1 for D (6 bases). Trimming cost V 6 bases and J 4 bases, with 15 bases left between them. Germline V gene data show CDR1 as ENHRY and CDR2 as SYGVKD. This CDR3 is 14 amino acids long.

The chain has TRBV4-1 and TRBJ2-5, with TRBD2 matching 9 bases. CDR3 size: 15 residues. Germline V gene sequence: CDR1 MGHRA, CDR2 YSYEKL. V lost 1 base, J lost 5 bases, and 5 bases stayed unmatched. The chain's CDR3 is CASSQGGSGGETQYF. In DNA form, the CDR3 reads TGCGCCAGCAGCCAAGGGGGCAGCGGGGGGGAGACCCAGTACTTC.

The chain recombines TRBV6-1 with TRBJ1-6, with D unresolved. The CDR3 totals 14 residues. The germline CDR1 and CDR2 sequences are MNHNS and SASEGT. V was pared by 5 bases and J by 8 bases, with 13 bases between. The CDR3 DNA sequence: TGTGCCAGCAGTCGGACTGTGGGCGATTCACCCCTCCACTTT. It yields the protein CASSRTVGDSPLHF.

The V call is TRBV10-2, the J call TRBJ1-2, with D possibly TRBD1 on 6 matching bases. Looked up from germline, CDR1 is WSHSY and CDR2 is SAAADI. V lost 10 bases and J lost 4, with 13 bases in between. The CDR3 totals 12 residues. CDR3 sequence reads: CATADSGYGYTF. The CDR3 DNA follows: TGCGCCACCGCGGACAGCGGCTATGGCTACACCTTC.

The chain combines TRBV10-3 with TRBJ2-1; 10 nucleotides agree with TRBD2. The V gene's germline CDR1 is ENHRY and CDR2 SYGVKD. The V and J ends lost 4 bases and 10 bases, in that order; junction bases with no gene match: 10. CDR3 size: 15 residues. CDR3 loop: CAISVTSGVLREQFF. The CDR3 nucleotides are TGTGCCATCAGTGTTACTAGCGGGGTGCTTAGGGAGCAGTTCTTC.

The CDR3 bases are TGTGCCAGCTCACCACCGAGGGCGTCCTACGAGCAGTACTTC. Translating it yields CASSPPRASYEQYF. This sequence joins TRBV18 and TRBJ2-7, with a weak D call TRBD2 (5 bases). CDR1 KGHSH and CDR2 LQKENI come from the germline V gene. The CDR3 consists of 14 residues. Trimming removed 0 bases at V and 1 base at J, with 7 bases between.

This chain connects TRBV5-8 to TRBJ1-3; D remains ambiguous. The CDR3 is 15 residues long. Trimming removed 5 bases from V and 0 bases from J, with 12 bases in between. Germline CDR1 SGHTS, CDR2 YDEGEE. CDR3 DNA: TGTGCCAGCAGTCCGGGGTTCCTCTCTGGAAACACCATATATTTT. This translates into CASSPGFLSGNTIYF. The variable domain in full, completed from reference TRBV5-8 and TRBJ1-3, reads EAGVTQSPTHLIKTRGQQATLRCSPISGHTSVYWYQQALGLGLQFLLWYDEGEERNRGNFPPRFSGRQFPNYSSELNVNALELEDSALYLCASSPGFLSGNTIYFGEGSWLTVV.

The V and J genes are TRBV7-8 and TRBJ1-2; TRBD1 aligns across 8 bases. This CDR3 has 13 residues. The trim removed 3 bases at V and 4 bases at J, leaving 1 base unmatched. Germline lookup yields CDR1 SGHVS and CDR2 FQNEAQ. The CDR3 sequence is CASSFGQGYGYTF. The CDR3 DNA reads TGTGCCAGCAGCTTTGGACAGGGCTATGGCTACACCTTC. Variable domain in full (rest from reference TRBV7-8 and TRBJ1-2): GAGVSQSPRYKVAKRGQDVALRCDPISGHVSLFWYQQALGQGPEFLTYFQNEAQLDKSGLPSDRFFAERPEGSVSTLKIQRTQQEDSAVYLCASSFGQGYGYTFGSGTRLTVV.

The gene calls are TRBV5-1 and TRBJ2-3, with D possibly being TRBD2 (6 bases). Germline V lookup: CDR1 SGHRS, CDR2 YFSETQ. The CDR3 spans 18 residues. The V end was cut by 2 bases, the J end by 0 bases, with 19 bases between. CDR3 residues: CASSFRGPRDSSTDTQYF. The CDR3 nucleotides are TGCGCCAGCAGCTTTCGAGGACCGAGGGACTCCAGCACAGATACGCAGTATTTT.

The genes are TRBV27 and TRBJ2-3; D is possibly TRBD2 (6 bases). Trimming took off 3 bases at V and 1 base at J, with 8 bases between the two ends. The CDR3 length is 14 residues. In germline, CDR1 is MNHEY, CDR2 SMNVEV (reference sequence). The CDR3 loop is CASSLERGTDTQYF. The CDR3, as DNA: TGTGCCAGCAGTTTGGAGCGGGGCACAGATACGCAGTATTTT.

The rearrangement links TRBV15 to TRBJ2-5, with TRBD1 as a possible D gene (6 bases). V lost 1 base and J lost 5, with 8 bases in between. This CDR3 contains 13 residues. Germline V gives CDR1 LNHNV, CDR2 YYDKDF (reference sequence). DNA of the CDR3: TGTGCCACCAGCAGAGCCCAGGGGGAGACCCAGTACTTC. It specifies CATSRAQGETQYF.